This T cell receptor (beta chain) was recorded in a study of OX40 agonist ivuxolimab in advanced cancers. Clones were sequenced by immunoSEQ multiplex PCR, and TCRdb holds only the in-frame ones, with some missing. The data contain around 68,000 clones, about 90% of them seen just once; the ten biggest clones take up 0.31%. The germline V gene has CDR1 SGHRS and CDR2 YFSETQ. With 4 bases removed from V and 0 bases from J, the gap between germline ends came to 6 bases. This CDR3 region has 13 residues. This TCR derives from an adult with an advanced solid tumor such as melanoma, head and neck, liver or kidney cancer. The chain combines TRBV5-1 with TRBJ2-3, with D perhaps TRBD1 or TRBD2 (5 bases each). The specimen was CD4+ or CD8+ T cells sorted from blood, collected in a trial of the OX40 agonist ivuxolimab. The CDR3 loop is CASSRDSTDTQYF. CDR3 bases: TGCGCCAGCAGCCGGGACAGCACAGATACGCAGTATTTT.